These 24 T cell receptor beta chains share one sample of origin, sequenced in a study of T cells in Graves' hyperthyroidism and ophthalmopathy. The investigators amplified TCR beta CDR3 regions from RNA transcripts. HTBI primers were used for first-round RT-PCR of the TCR CDR3. TCRdb fed the multiplex PCR reads into MiXCR, producing one record per CDR3 protein. The data contain about 270,000 distinct CDR3 sequences, 20% to 25% of them singletons. The sample taken for sequencing was blood. These receptors originate from a man aged 30-40 years with Graves' ophthalmopathy.

The chain is built from TRBV6-1 and TRBJ1-5; 9 bases agree with TRBD1. Trimming took 5 bases from V and 7 from J; bases not matched to a gene: 6. Germline V lookup: CDR1 MNHNS, CDR2 SASEGT. CDR3 length equals 14 residues. The CDR3 reads CASSYDRGFQPQHF. The CDR3 DNA is TGTGCCAGCAGTTATGACAGGGGGTTCCAGCCCCAGCATTTT.

The J gene is TRBJ1-5, the V gene TRBV20-1; D gene unclear. Per the germline V gene, CDR1 is DFQATT and CDR2 is SNEGSKA (reference sequence). V lost 3 bases and J lost 5, with 14 bases in between. The CDR3 has 14 amino acids. DNA of the CDR3: TGCAGTGCTAGTTTCGGGAATCGCGATCAGCCCCAGCATTTT. It encodes CSASFGNRDQPQHF.

This clonotype was counted at least ten times. The genes are TRBV5-1 and TRBJ2-3; D uncertain. The CDR3 extends over 13 amino acids. Germline V gene lookup returns CDR1 SGHRS and CDR2 YFSETQ. V was clipped by 4 bases and J by 0 bases, with 6 bases between them. CDR3 region: CASSDHSTDTQYF. The CDR3 DNA sequence: TGCGCCAGCAGCGACCACAGCACAGATACGCAGTATTTT. Based on the CDR3 plus reference TRBV5-1 and TRBJ2-3, the full variable domain is KAGVTQTPRYLIKTRGQQVTLSCSPISGHRSVSWYQQTPGQGLQFLFEYFSETQRNKGNFPGRFSGRQFSNSRSEMNVSTLELGDSALYLCASSDHSTDTQYFGPGTRLTVL.

The chain combines TRBV5-6 with TRBJ1-5; D is unresolved. V lost 4 bases and J 7 bases, leaving 12 bases between the germline ends. From germline, CDR1 is SGHDT and CDR2 YYEEEE. This CDR3 spans 13 amino acids. The CDR3 region is CASSNGDGQPQHF. CDR3 DNA: TGTGCCAGCAGCAATGGAGACGGCCAGCCCCAGCATTTT.

The chain uses TRBV10-3 and TRBJ2-5; D is undetermined. Germline loops: CDR1 ENHRY, CDR2 SYGVKD. Trimming took 3 bases from V and 2 from J, leaving 10 bases between them. CDR3 length: 14 amino acids. The CDR3 sequence is CAISEIMGQETQYF. CDR3 coding DNA: TGTGCCATCAGTGAAATCATGGGGCAAGAGACCCAGTACTTC.

Many counts were recorded for this clonotype. This chain links TRBV11-2 with TRBJ2-7; D is uncertain. V was trimmed by 5 bases and J by 1 base, leaving 9 bases between them. The germline V gene encodes CDR1 SGHAT and CDR2 FQNNGV. This CDR3 has 13 amino acids. The DNA for the CDR3 is TGTGCCAGCAGCCTACAAGGATCCTACGAGCAGTACTTC. It specifies CASSLQGSYEQYF.

This clonotype was detected only a few times. The rearrangement uses TRBV27 and TRBJ1-5; no reliable D call. Trimming cost V 3 bases and J 6 bases, with 12 bases left between them. The CDR3 has 14 residues. CDR1 and CDR2 from the germline V gene are MNHEY and SMNVEV (reference sequence). CDR3 DNA sequence: TGTGCCAGCAGTTTGGGCGGCGTCGGTCAGCCCCAGCATTTT. Translating gives CASSLGGVGQPQHF.

The rearrangement links TRBV2 to TRBJ1-4, with D unresolved. Trimming stripped 7 bases from V and 0 bases from J, with 12 bases between. This CDR3 is 15 amino acids long. Germline V lookup: CDR1 SNHLY, CDR2 FYNNEI. The CDR3 loop reads CASKDGVATNEKLFF. Written as DNA, the CDR3 is TGTGCCAGCAAGGACGGGGTTGCAACTAATGAAAAACTGTTTTTT.

The chain employs TRBV6-2 or TRBV6-3 and TRBJ2-3; D is undetermined. V lost 4 bases and J lost 4, with 6 bases in between. CDR3 size: 12 residues. The V gene's germline CDR1 is MNHEY and CDR2 SVGEGT. The CDR3 loop is CASSSKSDTQYF. The CDR3 coding sequence is TGTGCCAGCAGTTCCAAATCAGATACGCAGTATTTT.

This clonotype occurred a few times. The J gene is TRBJ1-5, the V gene TRBV6-2 or TRBV6-3; D not certain. The germline V gene has CDR1 MNHEY and CDR2 SVGEGT. The CDR3 has 14 residues. Trimming left V 8 bases short and J 2 bases short, with 13 bases between. CDR3 DNA sequence: TGTGCCAGCTCGTCCTATTCCCGCAATCAGCCCCAGCATTTT. It translates to CASSSYSRNQPQHF.

This clonotype was observed a few times. This chain connects TRBV12-3 or TRBV12-4 to TRBJ2-2; D may be TRBD2 (5 bases). V lost 5 bases and J lost 1, with 17 bases in between. The CDR3 has 17 residues. This CDR3 reads CASSELLRVGNTGELFF. The DNA of the CDR3 is TGTGCCAGCAGTGAACTTTTGAGGGTGGGGAACACCGGGGAGCTGTTTTTT.

A few counts support this clonotype. This chain joins TRBV12-3 or TRBV12-4 and TRBJ2-7; 11 positions match TRBD2. The trim removed 8 bases at V and 3 bases at J, leaving 6 bases unmatched. The CDR3 is made up of 14 amino acids. The CDR3 DNA reads as TGTGCCAGCGGCCGACTAGCGGGGCGCTACGAGCAGTACTTC. It codes for CASGRLAGRYEQYF.

V and J are TRBV7-9 and TRBJ1-1, with TRBD1 matching over 8 bases. The CDR3 extends over 15 amino acids. Germline values: CDR1 SEHNR, CDR2 FQNEAQ (reference sequence). V was pared by 5 bases and J by 4 bases, with 9 bases of the junction left unmatched. CDR3 residues: CASSEIITGGTEAFF. The CDR3 nucleotides are TGTGCCAGCAGCGAGATCATTACAGGGGGCACTGAAGCTTTCTTT.

This clonotype was counted only a few times. This chain uses TRBV14 with TRBJ2-5, with D perhaps matching TRBD1 or TRBD2 (6 bases each). V gave up 2 bases and J gave up 4 bases, with 14 bases separating them. The germline V gene has CDR1 SGHDN and CDR2 FVKESK. This CDR3 is 15 amino acids long. Written as DNA, the CDR3 is TGTGCCAGCAGCCAAAAGCATGGGGGGCGAGAGACCCAGTACTTC. It is translated as CASSQKHGGRETQYF.

This clonotype was counted many times. The gene calls are TRBV30 and TRBJ1-5; D ambiguous. V lost 2 bases to trimming and J lost 2 bases, with 4 bases between them. The CDR3 covers 12 residues. Looked up from germline, CDR1 is GTSNPN and CDR2 is SVGIG (reference sequence). Here the CDR3 reads CAWSQGNQPQHF. DNA for the CDR3: TGTGCCTGGAGTCAGGGCAATCAGCCCCAGCATTTT.

This chain links TRBV25-1 with TRBJ1-6; 7 nucleotides agree with TRBD1. Trimming at V came to 2 bases and at J to 7 bases, leaving 5 bases not matched to a gene. The germline V gene encodes CDR1 MGHDK and CDR2 SYGVNS. The CDR3 runs 15 residues. The CDR3 loop reads CASSETGTVNSPLHF. The CDR3 DNA sequence: TGTGCCAGCAGTGAAACCGGGACAGTAAATTCACCCCTCCACTTT. The full variable domain, its missing parts supplied by reference TRBV25-1 and TRBJ1-6, is EADIYQTPRYLVIGTGKKITLECSQTMGHDKMYWYQQDPGMELHLIHYSYGVNSTEKGDLSSESTVSRIRTEHFPLTLESARPSHTSQYLCASSETGTVNSPLHFGNGTRLTVT.

Ten or more counts support this clonotype. This chain uses TRBV7-2 with TRBJ2-1; D gene ambiguous. CDR1 is SGHTA and CDR2 is FQGNSA in the germline V gene. This CDR3 contains 12 residues. Trimming took 5 bases from V and 8 from J, leaving 10 bases between them. For the CDR3, the DNA is TGTGCCAGCAGCCGGATAAGTCATGAGCAGTTCTTC. Its protein product is CASSRISHEQFF.

J is TRBJ2-7 and V is TRBV3-1; 8 bases line up with TRBD2. The CDR3 sequence is 15 residues long. Germline values: CDR1 LGHDT, CDR2 YNNKEL (reference sequence). Trimming cost V 4 bases and J 3 bases; bases outside gene matches: 8. The DNA for the CDR3 is TGTGCCAGCAGCCTCTATAGCGGGAAAAGCTACGAGCAGTACTTC. The encoded protein is CASSLYSGKSYEQYF.

In this sample, this clonotype turned up many times. The chain couples TRBV9 to TRBJ1-1; TRBD1 agrees at 10 bases. The germline V gene encodes CDR1 SGDLS and CDR2 YYNGEE. The CDR3 runs to 16 residues. Losses at the gene ends were 4 bases for V and 4 bases for J; bases not matched to a gene: 10. The CDR3: CASSMGQGSVRTEAFF. Here the CDR3 DNA reads TGTGCCAGCAGCATGGGACAGGGGAGTGTGCGCACTGAAGCTTTCTTT.

This clonotype was counted only a few times. The J gene is TRBJ1-2, the V gene TRBV3-1, with 7 positions matching TRBD1. Germline V gene lookup returns CDR1 LGHDT and CDR2 YNNKEL (reference sequence). V dropped 4 bases and J dropped 8; count of bases not matched to a gene: 10. The CDR3 has 14 residues. The CDR3 coding sequence is TGTGCCAGCAGCCGCGAGGGGGCTCCGGGAGGCTACACCTTC. It translates to CASSREGAPGGYTF.

The CDR3 bases are TGCGCCAGCAGCGTCCTAGGACCCGAGCAGTACTTC. Translated: CASSVLGPEQYF. The chain uses TRBV5-1 and TRBJ2-7; D is ambiguous. This CDR3 comprises 12 residues. The V end lost 4 bases, the J end lost 6 bases, and 11 bases lay between the germline ends. Per the germline V gene, CDR1 is SGHRS and CDR2 is YFSETQ.

This clonotype was counted at least ten times. The chain carries TRBV11-2 and TRBJ2-7; 9 bases fit TRBD2. V dropped 5 bases and J dropped 3; count of bases not matched to a gene: 14. CDR1 SGHAT and CDR2 FQNNGV come from the germline V gene. The CDR3 sequence is 17 residues long. The CDR3 DNA follows: TGTGCCAGCAGCCTCAAAGGGCCTACTAGCGGGTTCTACGAGCAGTACTTC. This codes for CASSLKGPTSGFYEQYF.

This clonotype was recorded a few times. This chain joins TRBV28 and TRBJ2-3; D perhaps matches TRBD1 (5 bases). The V end was cut by 5 bases, the J end by 4 bases, with 13 bases between. Per germline, CDR1 MDHEN and CDR2 SYDVKM. The CDR3 consists of 14 residues. The CDR3 reads CASSLRVKADTQYF. CDR3 DNA sequence: TGTGCCAGCAGTCTCAGGGTGAAGGCAGATACGCAGTATTTT.

This clonotype was seen many times. J is TRBJ1-2 and V is TRBV29-1, with a weak D call TRBD1 (6 bases). The CDR3 is 12 amino acids. V was clipped by 3 bases and J by 7 bases, with 12 bases between them. Germline V gene lookup returns CDR1 SQVTM and CDR2 ANQGSEA. This chain's CDR3 is CSVETGGSGYTF. The CDR3 DNA reads as TGCAGCGTTGAGACGGGGGGCTCTGGCTACACCTTC.